The 30 T cell receptor beta chains below come from one sample, sequenced in a study of vaccination and CD4 T cells after COVID-19. At the Johns Hopkins FTIC core, DNA taken from cultured CD4+ T cells was sequenced by way of the Oncomine TCR Beta short-read assay. One entry per CDR3 protein results from TCRdb running MiXCR on the PCR reads. The data hold about 17,000 distinct CDR3 sequences, with less than 35% observed a single time. What these receptors recognize is not known. Documented treatment: roughly 10-day PBMC culture with coronavirus spike peptide pools or control peptides (ViraFEST assay). Sequenced material: cultured CD4+ T cells from blood. All receptors derive from a human donor with COVID-19.

J is TRBJ2-1 and V is TRBV2, with 8 nucleotides matching TRBD2. V was clipped by 6 bases and J by 4 bases; unmatched bases: 5. CDR1 and CDR2 from the germline V gene are SNHLY and FYNNEI. The CDR3 has 14 amino acids. This CDR3 is CASRAGGTYNEQFF. CDR3 in DNA: TGTGCCAGCAGGGCGGGGGGAACTTACAATGAGCAGTTCTTC.

This clonotype occurred a few times. The V gene is TRBV7-8, the J gene TRBJ1-5; D is perhaps TRBD1 (5 bases). The CDR3 contains 15 residues. Deletions cut 4 bases from V and 4 bases from J, with 14 bases between. Looked up from germline, CDR1 is SGHVS and CDR2 is FQNEAQ. CDR3 in amino acids: CASSSTGQGNQPQHF. The CDR3, as DNA: TGTGCCAGCAGCTCCACCGGACAAGGAAATCAGCCCCAGCATTTT. Full variable domain (remainder filled in from reference TRBV7-8 and TRBJ1-5): GAGVSQSPRYKVAKRGQDVALRCDPISGHVSLFWYQQALGQGPEFLTYFQNEAQLDKSGLPSDRFFAERPEGSVSTLKIQRTQQEDSAVYLCASSSTGQGNQPQHFGDGTRLSIL.

This clonotype was observed a handful of times. V and J are TRBV10-2 and TRBJ2-7; D may be TRBD2 (5 bases). Germline CDR1 is WSHSY and CDR2 is SAAADI. This CDR3 is 12 amino acids long. V shed 6 bases and J shed 4 bases, with 10 bases lying between them. The CDR3 DNA reads as TGCGCCAGCAGGGAGGACGCATACGAGCAGTACTTC. Its translation: CASREDAYEQYF.

This chain uses TRBV7-2 with TRBJ2-3; 13 bases line up with TRBD2. Per the germline V gene, CDR1 is SGHTA and CDR2 is FQGNSA. Unmatched junction bases numbered 8, after V lost 5 bases and J lost 6 bases. This CDR3 spans 16 amino acids. The CDR3 DNA sequence: TGTGCCAGCAGCACCCTACTAGCGGGGGGGGGTGATACGCAGTATTTT. This codes for CASSTLLAGGGDTQYF.

The chain's CDR3 is CASSLRVSGYTF. The DNA for the CDR3 is TGTGCCAGCAGTCTGAGGGTTAGTGGCTACACCTTC. The chain carries TRBV12-3 or TRBV12-4 and TRBJ1-2, with D hard to call. This CDR3 is built from 12 residues. V gave up 5 bases and J gave up 7 bases, with 11 bases separating them.

This clonotype is labeled as large (0.1 to 1%). The chain uses TRBV15 and TRBJ1-1; D gene unclear. This CDR3 is built from 15 residues. Germline V gene sequence: CDR1 LNHNV, CDR2 YYDKDF (reference sequence). Trimming took off 0 bases at V and 3 bases at J, with 11 bases between the two ends. The chain's CDR3 is CATSRDGRPDTEAFF. The CDR3 coding sequence is TGTGCCACCAGCAGAGATGGCAGGCCGGACACTGAAGCTTTCTTT.

A few counts support this clonotype. This chain joins TRBV6-1 and TRBJ1-1; D is possibly TRBD1 (5 bases). Trimming shortened V by 5 bases and J by 7 bases, and 11 bases separated the two germline ends. CDR1 is MNHNS, CDR2 SASEGT, per germline. The CDR3 covers 12 residues. CDR3 nucleotide sequence: TGTGCCAGCAGTCAGGGAGGCGTTGAAGCTTTCTTT. This sequence encodes CASSQGGVEAFF.

This clonotype came up a few times. This sequence joins TRBV20-1 and TRBJ2-7, with 9 bases matching TRBD1. The ends lost 3 bases at V and 9 bases at J; junction bases unmatched: 12. Germline loops: CDR1 DFQATT, CDR2 SNEGSKA (reference sequence). CDR3 length: 14 residues. As DNA, the CDR3 is TGCAGTGCTAGTGTACCGGGACAGGGCGCCGGGCAGTACTTC. This translates into CSASVPGQGAGQYF.

This clonotype is labeled medium-sized. The rearrangement joins TRBV24-1 to TRBJ1-5; TRBD1 is a possible D gene (6 bases). The ends were cut back, 4 bases at V and 6 bases at J, with 12 bases in the middle. The CDR3 runs 14 residues. CDR1 is KGHDR, CDR2 SFDVKD, per germline. For the CDR3, the DNA is TGTGCCACCAGTGAGTCAGGGGCTGGTCAGCCCCAGCATTTT. This gives the protein CATSESGAGQPQHF.

J is TRBJ2-3 and V is TRBV7-2, with a weak D call TRBD2 (5 bases). The V end was cut by 5 bases, the J end by 0 bases, with 15 bases between. Germline CDR1 reads SGHTA; CDR2 reads FQGNSA. This CDR3 has 16 residues. DNA of the CDR3: TGTGCCAGCAGCCAGCAACTAGGGCCTAGCACAGATACGCAGTATTTT. Translating gives CASSQQLGPSTDTQYF.

CDR3 nucleotide sequence: TGTGCCAGCGGGCCAAGGGTTGCCTACGAGCAGTACTTC. Encoded protein: CASGPRVAYEQYF. The chain combines TRBV27 with TRBJ2-7; no definite D call. The CDR3 is made up of 13 amino acids. V was pared by 8 bases and J by 2 bases, with 13 bases between. Germline lookup yields CDR1 MNHEY and CDR2 SMNVEV (reference sequence).

The chain joins TRBV21-1 to TRBJ1-4; the table's D gene call, TRBD1, was not cross checked with the DNA. TRBV21-1 is annotated as a pseudogene. The CDR3 contains 17 residues. CDR3 coding DNA: TGTGCCAGCAGCAACTCGGGACAGGGGGGAAACAGAGAAAAACTGTTTTTT. The encoded protein is CASSNSGQGGNREKLFF.

The sample holds a few counts of this clonotype. CDR3 nucleotides: TGTGCCAGCAGTTATGTCCGGCCAGGGAATGAAAAACTGTTTTTT. Protein sequence: CASSYVRPGNEKLFF. This chain uses TRBV6-5 with TRBJ1-4; D is possibly TRBD1 (5 bases). The CDR3 length is 15 residues. CDR1 is MNHEY, CDR2 SVGAGI, per germline. Trimming removed 3 bases at V and 5 bases at J, with 13 bases between.

V and J are TRBV6-1 and TRBJ2-7; TRBD2 aligns across 7 bases. The CDR3 extends over 14 amino acids. Trimming took 6 bases from V and 3 from J; bases not matched to a gene: 8. In germline, CDR1 is MNHNS, CDR2 SASEGT. CDR3 nucleotides: TGTGCCAGCAGGCGACACCGGGACTACTACGAGCAGTACTTC. Its protein product is CASRRHRDYYEQYF.

The chain uses TRBV18 and TRBJ1-6; possibly TRBD1 for D (6 bases). Germline V gives CDR1 KGHSH, CDR2 LQKENI. Between the trimmed V and J ends, which lost 5 bases and 14 bases, there was a span of 22 bases. The CDR3 runs 15 residues. DNA for the CDR3: TGTGCCAGCTCAGACATAGGGGGGGTCCTTAAGGCCCTCCACTTT. Translation gives CASSDIGGVLKALHF.

The chain couples TRBV19 to TRBJ1-1; D unclear. This CDR3 has 12 residues. Looked up from germline, CDR1 is LNHDA and CDR2 is SQIVND (reference sequence). The V end lost 2 bases, the J end lost 1 base, and 2 bases lay between the germline ends. The CDR3 loop reads CASSIQNTEAFF. CDR3 DNA sequence: TGTGCCAGTAGTATACAGAACACTGAAGCTTTCTTT.

CDR3 DNA: TGTGCCAGCAGTTCGGGGGGGCAGACAGATACGCAGTATTTT. It encodes CASSSGGQTDTQYF. The V and J genes are TRBV6-2 or TRBV6-3 and TRBJ2-3; the match to TRBD2 covers 8 bases. V gave up 4 bases and J gave up 3 bases; unmatched junction bases: 3. The germline CDR1 and CDR2 sequences are MNHEY and SVGEGT. The CDR3 has 14 residues.

V gene TRBV7-6 combines with J gene TRBJ1-4; unclear D gene. V was cut by 6 bases and J by 4 bases, with 9 bases left in between. The CDR3 contains 13 residues. Germline CDR1 is SGHVS and CDR2 is FNYEAQ. CDR3 in DNA: TGTGCCAGCAGTTCCCCCTTTAATGAAAAACTGTTTTTT. This sequence encodes CASSSPFNEKLFF.

This clonotype was seen more than once but under ten times. This CDR3 reads CASSRTGGVHTEAFF. For the CDR3, the DNA is TGTGCCAGCAGTCGGACAGGGGGCGTCCACACTGAAGCTTTCTTT. The chain uses TRBV6-1 and TRBJ1-1, with 11 bases lining up with TRBD1. CDR1 and CDR2 from the germline V gene are MNHNS and SASEGT. Trimming at V came to 5 bases and at J to 3 bases, leaving 5 bases not matched to a gene. CDR3 length: 15 residues.

V is TRBV6-2 or TRBV6-3 and J is TRBJ1-4; 7 bases are shared with TRBD1. The trim removed 2 bases at V and 5 bases at J, leaving 2 bases unmatched. The germline V gene has CDR1 MNHEY and CDR2 SVGEGT. The CDR3 runs 14 residues. The chain's CDR3 is CASSYAGQNEKLFF. CDR3 in DNA: TGTGCCAGCAGTTACGCGGGACAGAATGAAAAACTGTTTTTT.

This clonotype was seen a handful of times. The chain combines TRBV11-3 with TRBJ1-1; 9 bases align to TRBD1. The CDR3 is 15 residues long. Per the germline V gene, CDR1 is SGHNT and CDR2 is YENEEA. V shed 5 bases, J shed 2 bases, and the junction held 6 bases outside the gene matches. CDR3 nucleotides: TGTGCCAGCAGCGCTAAGGACAGGGGCAACACTGAAGCTTTCTTT. It yields the protein CASSAKDRGNTEAFF.

The chain uses TRBV27 and TRBJ1-6; no firm D call. Germline V gene data show CDR1 as MNHEY and CDR2 as SMNVEV (reference sequence). The CDR3 is 11 amino acids. Trimming removed 8 bases at V and 7 bases at J, with 6 bases between. The CDR3 protein is CASASNSPLHF. The CDR3 DNA sequence: TGTGCCAGCGCAAGCAATTCACCCCTCCACTTT.

A few counts support this clonotype. V usage is TRBV11-2 and J usage is TRBJ2-5; D call uncertain. Trimming cost V 5 bases and J 5 bases, with 9 bases left between them. CDR1 is SGHAT, CDR2 FQNNGV, per germline. This CDR3 region has 12 residues. The CDR3 DNA reads as TGTGCCAGCAGCCACGACAAGGAGACCCAGTACTTC. It is translated as CASSHDKETQYF.

J is TRBJ2-7 and V is TRBV12-3 or TRBV12-4, with D unclear. There are 11 residues in the CDR3. V lost 5 bases, J lost 2 bases, and 4 bases lay in between. CDR3 region: CASSTPYEQYF. CDR3 nucleotides: TGTGCCAGCAGTACCCCCTACGAGCAGTACTTC.

The CDR3 loop is CASSLSGEAYNEQFF. CDR3 nucleotides: TGTGCCAGCAGTTTAAGCGGCGAAGCCTACAATGAGCAGTTCTTC. The chain is built from TRBV2 and TRBJ2-1, with D maybe TRBD2 (5 bases). The germline V gene has CDR1 SNHLY and CDR2 FYNNEI. The CDR3 totals 15 residues. Trimming took off 5 bases at V and 2 bases at J, with 13 bases between the two ends.

This clonotype was found a few times. This chain uses TRBV20-1 with TRBJ1-2, with 8 bases that match TRBD1. CDR3 length: 14 amino acids. The germline V gene has CDR1 DFQATT and CDR2 SNEGSKA (reference sequence). V dropped 2 bases and J dropped 7; count of bases not matched to a gene: 9. The CDR3 region is CSARKTGGSTGYTF. The CDR3, as DNA: TGCAGTGCTAGAAAAACAGGGGGTTCTACTGGCTACACCTTC.

The genes are TRBV7-2 and TRBJ1-3; tentatively, D is TRBD1 (6 bases). V lost 5 bases, J lost 1 base, and 18 bases lay in between. The germline gives CDR1 SGHTA, CDR2 FQGNSA. This CDR3 contains 17 residues. CDR3 residues: CASSPLQGRISGNTIYF. The CDR3 coding sequence is TGTGCCAGCAGCCCCCTGCAGGGGCGTATATCTGGAAACACCATATATTTT.

This clonotype was observed a few times. The V gene is TRBV7-2, the J gene TRBJ2-3, with TRBD2 matching 7 bases. The CDR3 loop spans 16 amino acids. The junction had 6 bases not matched to a gene; V was cut back by 3 bases and J by 0 bases. CDR1 SGHTA and CDR2 FQGNSA come from the germline V gene. The CDR3 sequence is CASSLRWGGSTDTQYF. CDR3 nucleotides: TGTGCCAGCAGCTTGAGATGGGGGGGAAGCACAGATACGCAGTATTTT.

This chain links TRBV5-4 with TRBJ1-2; a possible D gene is TRBD1 (5 bases). Deletions cut 0 bases from V and 6 bases from J, with 15 bases between. There are 15 residues in the CDR3. The V gene's germline CDR1 is SGHNT and CDR2 YYREEE (reference sequence). This CDR3 reads CASSLVFGGQDGYTF. The CDR3 DNA follows: TGTGCCAGCAGCTTGGTCTTCGGGGGTCAGGATGGCTACACCTTC.

This chain links TRBV5-1 with TRBJ2-2, with D hard to call. CDR1 is SGHRS and CDR2 is YFSETQ in the germline V gene. The germline V and J ends were trimmed by 4 bases and 6 bases, with 10 bases remaining between them. CDR3 length: 13 residues. The CDR3 DNA reads as TGCGCCAGCAGCGATTTAAGGGCCGGGGAGCTGTTTTTT. It translates to CASSDLRAGELFF.